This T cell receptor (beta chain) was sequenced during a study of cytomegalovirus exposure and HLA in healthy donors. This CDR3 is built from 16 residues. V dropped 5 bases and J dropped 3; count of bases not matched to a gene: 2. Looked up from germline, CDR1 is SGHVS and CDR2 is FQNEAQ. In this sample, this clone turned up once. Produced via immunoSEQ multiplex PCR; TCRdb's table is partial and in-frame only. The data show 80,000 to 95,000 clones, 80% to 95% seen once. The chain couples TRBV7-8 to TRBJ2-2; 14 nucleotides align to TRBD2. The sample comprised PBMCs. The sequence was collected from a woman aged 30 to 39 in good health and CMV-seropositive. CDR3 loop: CASSPGLAGDTGELFF. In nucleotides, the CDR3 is TGTGCCAGCAGCCCGGGACTAGCGGGAGACACCGGGGAGCTGTTTTTT.